This record covers a single TCR beta chain. Random hexamers served to reverse transcribe about 0.5 to 1 ug RNA. Amplification of TCR beta CDR3 used immunoSEQ multiplex PCR across 54 Vbeta and 13 Jbeta. TCRdb re-called the immunoSEQ multiplex PCR reads through MiXCR, storing one row per CDR3 protein. The sample yields approximately 120,000 distinct CDR3 sequences, more than 85% seen once. V was shortened by 6 bases and J by 4 bases, with 19 bases between the two germline ends. Per germline, CDR1 MDHEN and CDR2 SYDVKM. The CDR3 consists of 16 residues. This sample is drawn from a study of CD8 T cells in Susac syndrome. CD8+ and CD4+ blood T cells underwent TCR beta sequencing.

The sample comprised CD8+ T cells from PBMCs. The V and J genes are TRBV28 and TRBJ1-5; D remains unclear. This receptor was obtained from a human donor with multiple sclerosis. For the CDR3, the DNA is TGTGCCAGCAGGCAAACCGGGCGAGGGAATAATCAGCCCCAGCATTTT. Protein product: CASRQTGRGNNQPQHF.